The 19 T cell receptor beta chains below all came from one sample that was sequenced in a study of blood T cell repertoires in COVID-19. TCRdb keeps only in-frame clones here, not all; method: immunoSEQ multiplex PCR. This table holds some 200,000 clones, 70% to 85% found once. The specimen sequenced was PBMCs or T cells enriched from blood (not recorded which). Receptors were obtained from a middle-aged woman with acute COVID-19.

The rearrangement links TRBV6-5 to TRBJ2-2, with D possibly matching TRBD1 (5 bases). The CDR3 runs 13 residues. Trimming took 5 bases from V and 4 from J, leaving 8 bases between them. Germline CDR1 and CDR2: MNHEY and SVGAGI. The CDR3 reads CASSQTVTGELFF. CDR3 bases: TGTGCCAGCAGTCAGACAGTCACCGGGGAGCTGTTTTTT.

V is TRBV5-1 and J is TRBJ2-1; a possible D gene is TRBD2 (6 bases). This CDR3 contains 16 residues. CDR1 SGHRS and CDR2 YFSETQ come from the germline V gene. V was cut by 1 base and J by 0 bases, with 11 bases left in between. The CDR3 region is CASSLSGVSSYNEQFF. The DNA for the CDR3 is TGCGCCAGCAGCTTGTCGGGGGTCAGCTCCTACAATGAGCAGTTCTTC.

The rearrangement joins TRBV19 to TRBJ1-2; 7 bases are a match to TRBD1. Germline V lookup: CDR1 LNHDA, CDR2 SQIVND (reference sequence). After removal of 5 bases from V and 0 bases from J, the junction contained 6 bases not matched to a gene. The length of the CDR3 is 15 residues. The DNA of the CDR3 is TGTGCCAGTAGTCCCCAACAGGGGCCTAACTATGGCTACACCTTC. This translates into CASSPQQGPNYGYTF.

This rearrangement joins TRBV5-1 to TRBJ2-1, with TRBD2 identical over 11 bases. The CDR3 is 15 residues long. Germline CDR1 is SGHRS and CDR2 is YFSETQ. Trimming cost V 3 bases and J 6 bases; bases outside gene matches: 5. The CDR3 DNA sequence: TGCGCCAGCAGCTATTACGGGACTAGCGGCAATGAGCAGTTCTTC. Residues: CASSYYGTSGNEQFF.

The chain joins TRBV7-2 to TRBJ1-2; TRBD1 might be the D (6 bases). Trimming pared 6 bases from V and 4 bases from J, leaving 15 bases between. The CDR3 runs 14 residues. Looked up from germline, CDR1 is SGHTA and CDR2 is FQGNSA. CDR3 amino acids: CASRPTQGPYGYTF. The CDR3 DNA reads TGTGCCAGCAGGCCTACCCAGGGGCCCTATGGCTACACCTTC.

The chain recombines TRBV27 with TRBJ1-3, with D possibly matching TRBD1 (5 bases). V was clipped by 4 bases and J by 3 bases, with 10 bases between them. The CDR3 spans 14 residues. The V gene's germline CDR1 is MNHEY and CDR2 SMNVEV (reference sequence). This CDR3 is CASSYQGGGNTIYF. CDR3 in DNA: TGTGCCAGCAGTTATCAGGGAGGTGGAAACACCATATATTTT.

This chain links TRBV29-1 with TRBJ1-2, with a possible D match to TRBD1 (5 bases). In germline, CDR1 is SQVTM, CDR2 ANQGSEA. The CDR3 is 13 amino acids. Trimming took 7 bases from V and 8 from J, leaving 20 bases between them. CDR3 nucleotides: TGCAGCGCCCCGGTCGGGGGTCGGGGGGGCTACACCTTC. This codes for CSAPVGGRGGYTF. Variable domain in full (rest from reference TRBV29-1 and TRBJ1-2): SAVISQKPSRDICQRGTSLTIQCQVDSQVTMMFWYRQQPGQSLTLIATANQGSEATYESGFVIDKFPISRPNLTFSTLTVSNMSPEDSSIYLCSAPVGGRGGYTFGSGTRLTVV.

The chain links TRBV19 to TRBJ2-3; possibly TRBD2 for D (6 bases). The CDR3 is 15 residues long. In germline, CDR1 is LNHDA, CDR2 SQIVND (reference sequence). V gave up 1 base and J gave up 0 bases, with 8 bases separating them. Here the CDR3 DNA reads TGTGCCAGTAGTATAGGCGGGACTAGCACAGATACGCAGTATTTT. It encodes CASSIGGTSTDTQYF.

This chain joins TRBV25-1 and TRBJ1-6, with a possible D match to TRBD1 (6 bases). The CDR3 consists of 16 residues. Germline V lookup: CDR1 MGHDK, CDR2 SYGVNS. V was cut by 1 base and J by 13 bases, with 20 bases left in between. This CDR3 is CASSESRGRFGFPLHF. The CDR3 DNA reads TGTGCCAGCAGTGAATCCAGGGGAAGATTCGGTTTCCCCCTCCACTTT. Together with reference TRBV25-1 and TRBJ1-6, the CDR3 gives the full variable domain: EADIYQTPRYLVIGTGKKITLECSQTMGHDKMYWYQQDPGMELHLIHYSYGVNSTEKGDLSSESTVSRIRTEHFPLTLESARPSHTSQYLCASSESRGRFGFPLHFGNGTRLTVT.

The genes are TRBV21-1 and TRBJ2-2; the table's D call, TRBD1, has no DNA check behind it. TRBV21-1 is marked as a pseudogene. The CDR3 is 17 residues long. The CDR3 region has the DNA TGTGCCAGCAGCATCGAGGACAGCACCCTAGGTCCCGGGGAGCTGTTTTTT. Its protein product is CASSIEDSTLGPGELFF.

This chain links TRBV5-6 with TRBJ1-4, with TRBD1 matching 7 bases. Germline V CDR1 and CDR2: SGHDT, YYEEEE. With 3 bases clipped from V and 8 bases from J, the junction kept 7 bases outside the gene matches. This CDR3 comprises 14 residues. In DNA, the CDR3 is TGTGCCAGCAGCTCACGACAGGGTGGCGAAAAACTGTTTTTT. Translation gives CASSSRQGGEKLFF.

The CDR3 here is CASSPVRDYTEAFF. CDR3 bases: TGTGCCAGTAGTCCCGTCCGGGACTATACTGAAGCTTTCTTT. The rearrangement uses TRBV19 and TRBJ1-1, with a tentative D call TRBD1 (5 bases). The germline V gene has CDR1 LNHDA and CDR2 SQIVND (reference sequence). This CDR3 region has 14 residues. Trimming left V 5 bases short and J 5 bases short, with 15 bases between.

CDR3 region: CASSFNTGHSYEQYF. The CDR3, as DNA: TGTGCCAGCAGTTTTAACACGGGACACTCCTACGAGCAGTACTTC. The V call is TRBV5-4, the J call TRBJ2-7, with a tentative D call TRBD1 (6 bases). Germline CDR1 SGHNT, CDR2 YYREEE (reference sequence). This CDR3 comprises 15 residues. The V gene lost 5 bases and the J gene lost 0 bases, with 15 bases spanning the gap.

This clone was found a few times. The chain joins TRBV11-2 to TRBJ1-1; D is uncertain. The CDR3 consists of 11 residues. Trimming removed 3 bases at V and 7 bases at J, with 6 bases between. Germline loops: CDR1 SGHAT, CDR2 FQNNGV. The CDR3 here is CASSFRYEAFF. The CDR3 DNA follows: TGTGCCAGCAGCTTCCGTTATGAAGCTTTCTTT.

The chain couples TRBV7-2 to TRBJ1-2; D not certain. The V gene's germline CDR1 is SGHTA and CDR2 FQGNSA. V lost 1 base and J 3 bases, leaving 9 bases between the germline ends. The CDR3 runs to 14 residues. This CDR3 is CASSLGGSDYGYTF. The CDR3 DNA reads as TGTGCCAGCAGCTTAGGTGGTTCGGACTATGGCTACACCTTC.

The V and J genes are TRBV28 and TRBJ2-3, with 7 nucleotides matching TRBD1. Germline-derived CDR1 and CDR2 are MDHEN and SYDVKM. The CDR3 consists of 14 residues. After removal of 4 bases from V and 0 bases from J, the junction contained 1 base not matched to a gene. The CDR3 protein is CASSSGQSTDTQYF. CDR3 in DNA: TGTGCCAGCAGTTCGGGACAGAGCACAGATACGCAGTATTTT.

The V call is TRBV18, the J call TRBJ1-1, with D possibly being TRBD1 (5 bases). The CDR3 covers 13 residues. Germline CDR1 is KGHSH and CDR2 is LQKENI. V shed 7 bases and J shed 4 bases, with 13 bases lying between them. CDR3 amino acids: CASCRDESTEAFF. In DNA, the CDR3 is TGTGCCAGCTGCAGGGATGAGAGCACTGAAGCTTTCTTT.

The chain recombines TRBV3-1 (or the pseudogene TRBV3-2) with TRBJ2-2, with TRBD1 identical over 9 bases. The CDR3 extends over 16 amino acids. The trim removed 3 bases at V and 2 bases at J, leaving 4 bases unmatched. In germline, CDR1 is LGHDT, CDR2 YNNKEL (reference sequence). The CDR3, as DNA: TGTGCCAGCAGCCAGGACAGGGGAATTAACACCGGGGAGCTGTTTTTT. Its protein product is CASSQDRGINTGELFF.

The V gene is TRBV19, the J gene TRBJ2-5; D is unresolved. CDR3 length: 11 amino acids. Trimming cost V 8 bases and J 5 bases, with 9 bases left between them. Germline V gives CDR1 LNHDA, CDR2 SQIVND (reference sequence). CDR3 in DNA: TGTGCCAGTCGCGGTGGGGAGACCCAGTACTTC. Its protein product is CASRGGETQYF.